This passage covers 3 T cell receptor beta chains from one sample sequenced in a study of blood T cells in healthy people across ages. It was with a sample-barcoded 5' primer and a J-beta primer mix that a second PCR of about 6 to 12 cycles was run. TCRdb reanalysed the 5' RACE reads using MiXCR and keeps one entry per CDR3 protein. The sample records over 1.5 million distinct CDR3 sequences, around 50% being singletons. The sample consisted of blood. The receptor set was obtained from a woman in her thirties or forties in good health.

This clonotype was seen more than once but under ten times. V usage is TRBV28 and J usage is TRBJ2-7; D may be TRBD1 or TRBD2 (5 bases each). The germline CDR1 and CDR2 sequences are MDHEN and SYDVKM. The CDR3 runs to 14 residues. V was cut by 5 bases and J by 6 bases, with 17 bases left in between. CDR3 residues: CASSPRVGGTEQYF. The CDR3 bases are TGTGCCAGCAGTCCCCGGGTTGGGGGAACCGAGCAGTACTTC.

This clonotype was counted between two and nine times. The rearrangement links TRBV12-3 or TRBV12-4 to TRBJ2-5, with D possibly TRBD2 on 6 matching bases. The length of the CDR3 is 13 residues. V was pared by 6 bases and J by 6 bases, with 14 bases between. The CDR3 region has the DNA TGTGCCAGCAGCCCCACGGGAGTTAAGACCCAGTACTTC. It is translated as CASSPTGVKTQYF.

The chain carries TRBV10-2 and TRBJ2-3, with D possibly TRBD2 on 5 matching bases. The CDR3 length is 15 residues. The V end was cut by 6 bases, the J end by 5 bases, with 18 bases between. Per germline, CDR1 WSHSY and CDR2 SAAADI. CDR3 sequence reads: CASRTERLGKDTQYF. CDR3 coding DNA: TGCGCCAGCAGGACCGAGCGGCTCGGGAAAGATACGCAGTATTTT.